Sequencing of this T cell receptor beta chain was carried out in a study of cytomegalovirus exposure and HLA in healthy donors. Across the whole study: In a later analysis, the approximately 120 validation repertoires were reported to have used the same platform as the 600 to 800 first-cohort repertoires.

Donors came from a validation cohort of 95 to 150 subjects, distinct from the first 666-subject cohort. The CDR3 extends over 13 amino acids. Germline V gene data show CDR1 as MNHNS and CDR2 as SASEGT. After removal of 8 bases from V and 1 base from J, the junction contained 3 bases not matched to a gene. Sequencing was performed with immunoSEQ multiplex PCR; in TCRdb, only in-frame clones are kept and a portion is missing. The sample holds about 330,000 clones; roughly nine tenths are singletons and the top ten take roughly 1.1%. Study results and limitations: There were fewer than 200 TCR beta chains listed as cytomegalovirus-associated. Most sequenced TCRs were rare (though some public TCRs occurred in many donors).

On this clone: Its antigen remains unidentified.

The sample taken for sequencing was PBMCs. This receptor was identified in a woman in her 30s in good health and CMV-seropositive. The rearrangement joins TRBV6-1 to TRBJ2-5; TRBD1 agrees at 8 bases. The CDR3 DNA is TGTGCCAGCGGGGACAGGCTCCAAGAGACCCAGTACTTC. Translation: CASGDRLQETQYF.